The T cell receptor (beta chain) described here comes from a study of T cell responses to AZD1222 COVID-19 vaccine. Here immunoSEQ multiplex PCR was the method, and the copy in TCRdb shows in-frame clones only, minus some. In the table there are 180,000 or so clones, more than 75% of which are singletons. With 5 bases removed from V and 2 bases from J, the gap between germline ends came to 10 bases. CDR1 LNHDA and CDR2 SQIVND come from the germline V gene (reference sequence). The CDR3 totals 13 residues. Source: peripheral blood, taken 28 days after the second AZD1222 dose. The chain uses TRBV19 and TRBJ2-7; D is unclear. The receptor's source is an adult who received the AZD1222 COVID-19 vaccine. CDR3 sequence (DNA): TGTGCCAGTAGTCTGGGCCCAACCTACGAGCAGTACTTC. This encodes CASSLGPTYEQYF.